This T cell receptor beta chain was obtained from a study of post-analysis software for immune sequencing data. Turning to the study itself: The study covered relapsing-remitting, secondary progressive and progressive-relapsing courses of multiple sclerosis.

Carried by the TCR beta cDNA libraries were unique molecular identifiers. TCRdb recomputed calls from the PCR reads with MiXCR, one row per CDR3 protein. The sample includes about 770,000 distinct CDR3 sequences, just over 45% of them seen just once. The germline V and J ends were trimmed by 0 bases and 0 bases, with 15 bases remaining between them. The CDR3 extends over 18 amino acids. Germline V gene lookup returns CDR1 LGHNA and CDR2 YSLEER. Regarding the study as a whole: Versus controls, multiple sclerosis patients showed significantly lower diversity (normalized Chao1). In patients, about 5 TRBV segments were more frequent than in controls, with TRBV5-6, TRBV5-1 and TRBV20-1 among them.

To note about this clonotype: Its antigen is unidentified.

The V call is TRBV4-3, the J call TRBJ2-1; possibly TRBD1 for D (5 bases). This receptor was taken from a girl aged 5-17 years with multiple sclerosis. The sample was blood. Written as DNA, the CDR3 is TGCGCCAGCAGCCAAGATTCCCCACAGGCCTCCTCCTACAATGAGCAGTTCTTC. Translation: CASSQDSPQASSYNEQFF.